Listed below are T cell receptor beta chains from one sample, sequenced in a study of CD8+ T cells in alopecia areata. Sequencing was performed with immunoSEQ multiplex PCR; in TCRdb, only in-frame clones are kept and a portion is missing. The sample comprises about 130,000 clones, over 50% of which are singletons, and 3.5% to 5% rests with the top ten. The specimen comprised CD4+ T cells sorted from blood, sampled at week 0. These receptor sequences come from a human donor with alopecia areata. CDR3s include the opening cysteine and the closing phenylalanine or tryptophan. D genes are given only for firm matches. Expanded clones are given a class, and other clones once, few, many or no size at all.

clone_size	j_call	d_call	v_call	cdr3_nt	cdr3_aa
few	TRBJ2-5	TRBD1	TRBV5-1	TGCGCCAGCAGCCCGGGACAGGAGCAAGAGACCCAGTACTTC	CASSPGQEQETQYF
NA	TRBJ2-7	TRBD1	TRBV2	TGTGCCAGCAGTGGAGGACAGGGGCCCTACGAGCAGTACTTC	CASSGGQGPYEQYF
NA	TRBJ1-5	NA	TRBV9	TGTGCCAGCAGCTTAGGACCCTCTCAGCCCCAGCATTTT	CASSLGPSQPQHF
NA	TRBJ2-1	NA	TRBV5-6	TGTGCCAGCAGCTTGGGGGACGGACCCATCAATGAGCAGTTCTTC	CASSLGDGPINEQFF
few	TRBJ2-7	TRBD2	TRBV7-6	TGTGCCAGCAGCTCAACTAGCGGGGCAGTAAGGAAGCAGTACTTC	CASSSTSGAVRKQYF
few	TRBJ2-7	TRBD1	TRBV2	TGTGCCAGCTTAATCGACAGGGGGCACGAGCAGTACTTC	CASLIDRGHEQYF
NA	TRBJ2-7	NA	TRBV15	TGTGCCACCAGCGAGGGAGCGGTCTCCTACGAGCAGTACTTC	CATSEGAVSYEQYF
NA	TRBJ1-1	NA	TRBV5-1	TGCGCCAGCAGCTTGTCGGGGCCAGGGGTGAACACTGAAGCTTTCTTT	CASSLSGPGVNTEAFF
NA	TRBJ2-7	NA	TRBV5-6	TGTGCCAGCAGCGCGGCCGTCGAGCAGTACTTC	CASSAAVEQYF
NA	TRBJ1-2	NA	TRBV6-1	TGTGCCAGCAGTGAACGCGTCACAGGCTCTGGCTACACCTTC	CASSERVTGSGYTF
NA	TRBJ2-3	TRBD2	TRBV7-9	TGTGCCAGCAGCTTAGATTTAAGCGGGGGGGAGGCAGATACGCAGTATTTT	CASSLDLSGGEADTQYF
NA	TRBJ1-1	NA	TRBV28	TGTGCCAGCAGTTTAGGGCAGGAGAACACTGAAGCTTTCTTT	CASSLGQENTEAFF
NA	TRBJ2-1	NA	TRBV5-1	TGCGCCAGCAGCTTCGGGACCCCGGTACAGTTCTTC	CASSFGTPVQFF
NA	TRBJ1-2	NA	TRBV5-4	TGTGCCAGCAGCTTGGCGGCAGGTCCCTCCTATGGCTACACCTTC	CASSLAAGPSYGYTF
NA	TRBJ1-4	NA	TRBV6-5	TGTGCCAGCAGCGAGGGGGTTGGAGATGAAAAACTGTTTTTT	CASSEGVGDEKLFF
NA	TRBJ2-1	NA	TRBV23-1	TGCGCCAGCTCCTCGAAAGGGGGCAATGAGCAGTTCTTC	CASSSKGGNEQFF
NA	TRBJ2-3	NA	TRBV2	TGTGCCAGCAGTCTTCGGACAGATACGCAGTATTTT	CASSLRTDTQYF
few	TRBJ2-3	NA	TRBV2	TGTGCCAGCAGCCAAAGGGCTAGCGCTACAGATACGCAGTATTTT	CASSQRASATDTQYF
NA	TRBJ2-3	TRBD1	TRBV19	TGTGCCAGTAGTATGATGGGACAGTCCACAGATACGCAGTATTTT	CASSMMGQSTDTQYF
NA	TRBJ2-7	TRBD2	TRBV9	TGTGCCAGCACCCCCGACGGCCGGGGAGGGGCCGAGCAGTACTTC	CASTPDGRGGAEQYF
NA	TRBJ2-7	TRBD1	TRBV19	TGTGCCAGTAGTCGGACAGGGGGAAGCTCCTACGAGCAGTACTTC	CASSRTGGSSYEQYF
NA	TRBJ2-4	NA	TRBV7-2	TGTGCCAGCAGCTTAGAGTGGCGGGGGCGTCAGTACTTC	CASSLEWRGRQYF
NA	TRBJ1-4	NA	TRBV4-1	TGCGCCAGCAGCCAGGTTCTACAGGCAACTAATGAAAAACTGTTTTTT	CASSQVLQATNEKLFF
few	TRBJ2-1	TRBD2	TRBV29-1	TGCAGCGCTACATCTAGCGGGGGAGAGCAGTTCTTC	CSATSSGGEQFF
NA	TRBJ2-5	TRBD2	TRBV9	TGTGCCAGCAGCCCGGGACTAGCGTATCAAGAGACCCAGTACTTC	CASSPGLAYQETQYF
NA	TRBJ1-1	NA	TRBV9	TGTGCCAGCAGCGGCCCCCACCCTGAAGCTTTCTTT	CASSGPHPEAFF
few	TRBJ2-3	NA	TRBV27	TGTGCCAGCAGTAGAGTTAGGACACCTAGCACAGATACGCAGTATTTT	CASSRVRTPSTDTQYF
NA	TRBJ1-5	NA	TRBV27	TGTGCCAGCAGTTTTCGTGGCGGGCCAGCTTGGGGAGTTAATCAGCCCCAGCATTTT	CASSFRGGPAWGVNQPQHF
NA	TRBJ1-3	NA	TRBV5-1	TGCGCCAGCAGCTTGGATAGGGCAGCCGGAAACACCATATATTTT	CASSLDRAAGNTIYF
once	TRBJ1-1	NA	TRBV18	TGTGCCAGCTCATACGGTATGGCAGACATGAACACTGAAGCTTTCTTT	CASSYGMADMNTEAFF
NA	TRBJ1-6	TRBD1	TRBV4-3	TGCGCCAGCAGCCAATCCCAGGGGGCCTATAATTCACCCCTCCACTTT	CASSQSQGAYNSPLHF
NA	TRBJ2-3	TRBD1	TRBV28	TGTGCCACCGGGACAGGGGATGGAAGCACAGATACGCAGTATTTT	CATGTGDGSTDTQYF
NA	TRBJ2-7	TRBD2	TRBV29-1	TGCAGCGTTGAAACTCCGGGACTAGCGGGGGGGCTCTACGAGCAGTACTTC	CSVETPGLAGGLYEQYF
NA	TRBJ1-1	NA	TRBV29-1	TGCAGTTGTTGGGGAGGGGCCACTGAAGCTTTCTTT	CSCWGGATEAFF
few	TRBJ1-1	NA	TRBV29-1	TGCAGCGTTGATGCAGCAAACACTGAAGCTTTCTTT	CSVDAANTEAFF
NA	TRBJ2-3	NA	TRBV10-3	TGTGCCATCAGGGCGGGACAGCACACAGATACGCAGTATTTT	CAIRAGQHTDTQYF
NA	TRBJ2-1	NA	TRBV11-1	TGTGCCAGCAGCTTAGAGGTTGTTTTGTTCTTC	CASSLEVVLFF
NA	TRBJ2-4	NA	TRBV7-9	TGTGCCAGCAGCCCTAAGCTGCGGGTCGGGAACATTCAGTACTTC	CASSPKLRVGNIQYF
NA	TRBJ2-5	TRBD1	TRBV7-9	TGTGCCAGCAGCGCATACGGGACAGGTGAACAGACCCAGTACTTC	CASSAYGTGEQTQYF
NA	TRBJ2-7	TRBD1	TRBV7-9	TGTGCCAGCAGCTTCACCGACAGGGGGCAGTACTTC	CASSFTDRGQYF
few	TRBJ2-1	NA	TRBV29-1	TGCAGCGTTGAACGGGGCCTAGCGGAGCAGTTCTTC	CSVERGLAEQFF